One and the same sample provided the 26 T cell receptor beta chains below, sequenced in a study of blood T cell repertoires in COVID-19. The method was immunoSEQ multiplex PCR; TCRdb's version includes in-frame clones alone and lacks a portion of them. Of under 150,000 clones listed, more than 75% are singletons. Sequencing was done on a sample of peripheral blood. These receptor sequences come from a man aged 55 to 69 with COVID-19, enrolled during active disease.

The CDR3 spells CASSLDRTSAETQYF. CDR3 nucleotides: TGTGCCAGCAGCTTAGATCGGACTAGCGCGGAGACCCAGTACTTC. V is TRBV11-2 and J is TRBJ2-5; 9 bases are shared with TRBD2. This CDR3 region has 15 residues. Germline CDR1 reads SGHAT; CDR2 reads FQNNGV. V shed 0 bases and J 5 bases; nucleotides not matched to a gene: 4.

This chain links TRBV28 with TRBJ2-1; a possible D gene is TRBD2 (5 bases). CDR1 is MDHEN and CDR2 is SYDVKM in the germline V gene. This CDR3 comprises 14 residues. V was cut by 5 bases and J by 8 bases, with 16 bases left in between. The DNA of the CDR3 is TGTGCCAGCAGTCCTTCGTCAGACGGGGATGAGCAGTTCTTC. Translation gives CASSPSSDGDEQFF.

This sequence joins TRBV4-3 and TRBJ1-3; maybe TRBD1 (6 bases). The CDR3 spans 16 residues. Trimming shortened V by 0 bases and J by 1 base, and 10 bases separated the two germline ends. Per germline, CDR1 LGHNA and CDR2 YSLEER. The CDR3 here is CASSQDGGPSGNTIYF. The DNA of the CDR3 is TGCGCCAGCAGCCAAGATGGGGGCCCTTCTGGAAACACCATATATTTT.

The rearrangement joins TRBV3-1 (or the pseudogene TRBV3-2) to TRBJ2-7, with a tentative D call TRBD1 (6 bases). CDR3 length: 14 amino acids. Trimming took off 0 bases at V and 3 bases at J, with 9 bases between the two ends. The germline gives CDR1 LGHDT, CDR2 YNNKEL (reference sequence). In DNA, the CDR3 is TGTGCCAGCAGCCAAGATTACAGGGACTACGAGCAGTACTTC. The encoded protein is CASSQDYRDYEQYF.

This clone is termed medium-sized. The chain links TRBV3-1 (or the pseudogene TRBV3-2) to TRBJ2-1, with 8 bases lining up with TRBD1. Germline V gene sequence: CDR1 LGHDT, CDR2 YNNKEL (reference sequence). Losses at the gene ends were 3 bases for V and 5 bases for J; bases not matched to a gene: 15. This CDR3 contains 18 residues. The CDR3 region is CASSHYSGTGTENNEQFF. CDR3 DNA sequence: TGTGCCAGCAGCCATTACTCCGGGACAGGAACAGAAAACAATGAGCAGTTCTTC.

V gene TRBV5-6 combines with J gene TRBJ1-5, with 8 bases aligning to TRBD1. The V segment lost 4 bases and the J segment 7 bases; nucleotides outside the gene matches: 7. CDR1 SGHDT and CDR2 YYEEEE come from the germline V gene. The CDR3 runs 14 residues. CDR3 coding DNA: TGTGCCAGCAGCCCCGACAGGGGTCGGCAGCCCCAGCATTTT. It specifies CASSPDRGRQPQHF.

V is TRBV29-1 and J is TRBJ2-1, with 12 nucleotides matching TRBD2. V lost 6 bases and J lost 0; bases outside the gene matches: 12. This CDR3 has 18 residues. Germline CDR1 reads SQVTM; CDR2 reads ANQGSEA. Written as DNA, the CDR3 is TGCAGCGTAACAGTGACTAGCGGGAGCCGGACCTCCTACAATGAGCAGTTCTTC. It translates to CSVTVTSGSRTSYNEQFF.

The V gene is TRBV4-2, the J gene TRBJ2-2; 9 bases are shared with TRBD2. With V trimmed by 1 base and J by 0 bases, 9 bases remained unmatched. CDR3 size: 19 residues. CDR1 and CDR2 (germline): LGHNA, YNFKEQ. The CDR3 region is CASSQGVGAGGTNTGELFF. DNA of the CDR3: TGTGCCAGCAGCCAAGGGGTAGGAGCGGGAGGCACGAACACCGGGGAGCTGTTTTTT.

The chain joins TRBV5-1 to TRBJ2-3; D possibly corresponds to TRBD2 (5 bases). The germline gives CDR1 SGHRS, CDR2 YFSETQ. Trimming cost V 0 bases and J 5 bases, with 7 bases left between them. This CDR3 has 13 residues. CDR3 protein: CASSLERGDTQYF. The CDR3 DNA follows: TGCGCCAGCAGCTTGGAACGGGGAGATACGCAGTATTTT.

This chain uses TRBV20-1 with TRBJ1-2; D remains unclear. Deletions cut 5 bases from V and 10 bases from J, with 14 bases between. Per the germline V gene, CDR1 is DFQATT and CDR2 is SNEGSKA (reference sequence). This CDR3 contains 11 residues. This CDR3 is CSAQLQTLYTF. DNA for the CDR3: TGCAGTGCTCAGCTACAGACCCTCTACACCTTC.

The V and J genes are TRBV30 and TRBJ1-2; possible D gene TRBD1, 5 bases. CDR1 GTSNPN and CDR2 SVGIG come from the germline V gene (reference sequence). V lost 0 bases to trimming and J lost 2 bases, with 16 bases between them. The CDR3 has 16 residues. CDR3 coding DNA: TGTGCCTGGAGTGTGTCTGGGGCAGGGTACAACTATGGCTACACCTTC. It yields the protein CAWSVSGAGYNYGYTF. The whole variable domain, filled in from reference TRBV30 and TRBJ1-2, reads SQTIHQWPATLVQPVGSPLSLECTVEGTSNPNLYWYRQAAGRGLQLLFYSVGIGQISSEVPQNLSASRPQDRQFILSSKKLLLSDSGFYLCAWSVSGAGYNYGYTFGSGTRLTVV.

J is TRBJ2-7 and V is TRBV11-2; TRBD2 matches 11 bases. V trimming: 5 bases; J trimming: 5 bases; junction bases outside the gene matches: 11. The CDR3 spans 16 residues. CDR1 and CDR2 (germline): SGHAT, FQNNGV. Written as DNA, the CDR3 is TGTGCCAGCAGCCCGGGGACTAGCGGTCTTTCGGACGAGCAGTACTTC. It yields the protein CASSPGTSGLSDEQYF.

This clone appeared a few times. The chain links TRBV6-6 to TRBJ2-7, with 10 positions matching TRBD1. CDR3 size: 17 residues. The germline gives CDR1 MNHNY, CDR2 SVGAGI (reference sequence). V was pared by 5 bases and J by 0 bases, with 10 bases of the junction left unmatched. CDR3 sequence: CASSLFGGTGDSYEQYF. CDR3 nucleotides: TGTGCCAGCAGTCTCTTTGGGGGGACAGGGGACTCCTACGAGCAGTACTTC.

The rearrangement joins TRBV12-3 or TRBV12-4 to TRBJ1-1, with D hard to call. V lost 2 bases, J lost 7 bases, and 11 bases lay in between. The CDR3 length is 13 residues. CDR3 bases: TGTGCCAGCAGTTTACGGCAGGTTGGTGAAGCTTTCTTT. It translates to CASSLRQVGEAFF.

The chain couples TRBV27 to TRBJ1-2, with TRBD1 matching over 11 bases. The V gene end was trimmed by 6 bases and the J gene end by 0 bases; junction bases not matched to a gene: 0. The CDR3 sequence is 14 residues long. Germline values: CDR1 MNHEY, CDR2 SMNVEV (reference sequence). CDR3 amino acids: CASRGQGANYGYTF. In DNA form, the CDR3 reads TGTGCCAGCAGGGGACAGGGGGCTAACTATGGCTACACCTTC.

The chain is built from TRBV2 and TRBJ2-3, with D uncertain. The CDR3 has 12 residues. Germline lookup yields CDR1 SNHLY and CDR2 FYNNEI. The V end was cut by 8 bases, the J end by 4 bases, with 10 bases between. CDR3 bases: TGTGCCAGCTGGATAGCCCCAGATACGCAGTATTTT. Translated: CASWIAPDTQYF. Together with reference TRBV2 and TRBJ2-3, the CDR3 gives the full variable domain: EPEVTQTPSHQVTQMGQEVILRCVPISNHLYFYWYRQILGQKVEFLVSFYNNEISEKSEIFDDQFSVERPDGSNFTLKIRSTKLEDSAMYFCASWIAPDTQYFGPGTRLTVL.

CDR3 in amino acids: CASSSGGTGPGEQYF. The CDR3 DNA reads TGTGCCAGCAGCTCTGGAGGGACAGGGCCTGGCGAGCAGTACTTC. This chain uses TRBV5-4 with TRBJ2-7, with 9 bases fitting TRBD1. The CDR3 covers 15 residues. Germline V CDR1 and CDR2: SGHNT, YYREEE (reference sequence). V was clipped by 3 bases and J by 6 bases; unmatched bases: 10.

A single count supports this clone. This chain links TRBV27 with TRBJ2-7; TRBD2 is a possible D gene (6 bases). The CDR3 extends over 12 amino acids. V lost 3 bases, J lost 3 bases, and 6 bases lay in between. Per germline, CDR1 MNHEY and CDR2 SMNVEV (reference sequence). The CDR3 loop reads CASSLGGYEQYF. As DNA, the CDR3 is TGTGCCAGCAGTTTGGGGGGCTACGAGCAGTACTTC.

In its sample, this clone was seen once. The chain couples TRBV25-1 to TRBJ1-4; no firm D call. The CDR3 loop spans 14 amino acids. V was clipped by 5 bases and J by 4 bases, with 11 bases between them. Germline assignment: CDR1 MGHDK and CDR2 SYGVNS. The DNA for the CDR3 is TGTGCCAGCAGTCAGCCGGGATTTAATGAAAAACTGTTTTTT. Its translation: CASSQPGFNEKLFF.

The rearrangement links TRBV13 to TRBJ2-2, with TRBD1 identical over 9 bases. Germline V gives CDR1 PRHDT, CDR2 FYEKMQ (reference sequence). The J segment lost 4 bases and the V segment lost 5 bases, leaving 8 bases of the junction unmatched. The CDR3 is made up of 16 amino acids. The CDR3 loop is CASSMIGTGITGELFF. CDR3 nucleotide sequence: TGTGCCAGCAGCATGATCGGGACAGGGATCACCGGGGAGCTGTTTTTT. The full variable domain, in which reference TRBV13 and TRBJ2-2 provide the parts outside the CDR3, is AAGVIQSPRHLIKEKRETATLKCYPIPRHDTVYWYQQGPGQDPQFLISFYEKMQSDKGSIPDRFSAQQFSDYHSELNMSSLELGDSALYFCASSMIGTGITGELFFGEGSRLTVL.

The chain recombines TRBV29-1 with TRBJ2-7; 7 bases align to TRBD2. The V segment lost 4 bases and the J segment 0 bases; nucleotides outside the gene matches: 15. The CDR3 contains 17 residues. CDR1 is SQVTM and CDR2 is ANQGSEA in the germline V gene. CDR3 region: CSVGGKRETWSSYEQYF. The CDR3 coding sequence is TGCAGCGTTGGTGGCAAGCGGGAAACGTGGAGCTCCTACGAGCAGTACTTC.

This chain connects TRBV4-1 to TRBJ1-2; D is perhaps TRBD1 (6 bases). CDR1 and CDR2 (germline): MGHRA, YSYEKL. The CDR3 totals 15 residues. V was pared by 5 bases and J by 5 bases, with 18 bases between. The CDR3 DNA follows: TGCGCCAGCAGCGACTCCCAAGGGGGTAATTATGGCTACACCTTC. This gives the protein CASSDSQGGNYGYTF.

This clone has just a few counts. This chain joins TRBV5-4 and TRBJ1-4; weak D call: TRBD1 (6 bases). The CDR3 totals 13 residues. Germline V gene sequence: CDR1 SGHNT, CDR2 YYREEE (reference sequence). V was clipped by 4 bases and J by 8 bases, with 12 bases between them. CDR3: CASSPNRGEKLFF. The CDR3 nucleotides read TGTGCCAGCAGCCCTAATAGGGGGGAAAAACTGTTTTTT.

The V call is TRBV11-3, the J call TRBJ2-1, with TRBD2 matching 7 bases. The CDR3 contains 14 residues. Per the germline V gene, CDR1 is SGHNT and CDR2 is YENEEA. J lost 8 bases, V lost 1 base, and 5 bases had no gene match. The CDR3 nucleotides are TGTGCCAGCAGCTTAGTTGCGGGAGTAGATGAGCAGTTCTTC. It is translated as CASSLVAGVDEQFF.

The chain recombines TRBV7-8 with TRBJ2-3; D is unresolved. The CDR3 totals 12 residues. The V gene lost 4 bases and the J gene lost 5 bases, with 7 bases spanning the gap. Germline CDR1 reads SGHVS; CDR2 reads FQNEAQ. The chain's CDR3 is CASSYSVDTQYF. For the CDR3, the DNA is TGTGCCAGCAGCTACTCGGTAGATACGCAGTATTTT.

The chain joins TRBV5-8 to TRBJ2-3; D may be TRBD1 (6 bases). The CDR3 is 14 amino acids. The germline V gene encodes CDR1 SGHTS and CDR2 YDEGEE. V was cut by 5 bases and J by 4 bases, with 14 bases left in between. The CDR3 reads CASSSRDTSDTQYF. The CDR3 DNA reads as TGTGCCAGCAGTTCCCGGGACACCTCAGATACGCAGTATTTT.